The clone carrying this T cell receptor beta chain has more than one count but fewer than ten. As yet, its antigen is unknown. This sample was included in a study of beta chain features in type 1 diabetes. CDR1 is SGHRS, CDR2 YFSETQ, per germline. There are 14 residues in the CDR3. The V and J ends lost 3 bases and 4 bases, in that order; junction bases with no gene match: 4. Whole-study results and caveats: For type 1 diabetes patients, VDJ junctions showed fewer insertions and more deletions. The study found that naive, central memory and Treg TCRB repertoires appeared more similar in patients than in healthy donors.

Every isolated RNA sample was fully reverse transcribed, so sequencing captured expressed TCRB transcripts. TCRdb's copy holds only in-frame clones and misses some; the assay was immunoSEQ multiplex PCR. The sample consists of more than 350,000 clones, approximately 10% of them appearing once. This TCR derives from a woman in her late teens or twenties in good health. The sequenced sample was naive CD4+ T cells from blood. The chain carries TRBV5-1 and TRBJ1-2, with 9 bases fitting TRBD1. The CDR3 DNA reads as TGCGCCAGCAGCTCTCAGGGACAGGGCTATGGCTACACCTTC. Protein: CASSSQGQGYGYTF.